This T cell receptor (beta chain) was recovered during a study of T cell responses to AZD1222 COVID-19 vaccine. Study conclusions and caveats: Most donors were white British and more were female, and clonal diversity was possibly underestimated. Among those given AZD1222, only 6 or 7 were seropositive at baseline. Spike-specific TCR breadth rose after two AZD1222 doses, and depth rose as well.

Comment on this clone: Antigen: not known.

Sequencing was performed with immunoSEQ multiplex PCR; in TCRdb, only in-frame clones are kept and a portion is missing. The sample contains about 140,000 clones, around 93% of which appear only once. V dropped 6 bases and J dropped 5 bases, with 9 bases sitting between them. The CDR3 runs to 12 residues. This material consisted of peripheral blood, taken 28 days after the second AZD1222 dose. The chain couples TRBV12-3 or TRBV12-4 to TRBJ2-3; D remains ambiguous. The TCR sequence derives from an adult who received the AZD1222 COVID-19 vaccine. The CDR3 region is CASSVGVDTQYF. CDR3 in DNA: TGTGCCAGCAGCGTTGGAGTAGATACGCAGTATTTT.